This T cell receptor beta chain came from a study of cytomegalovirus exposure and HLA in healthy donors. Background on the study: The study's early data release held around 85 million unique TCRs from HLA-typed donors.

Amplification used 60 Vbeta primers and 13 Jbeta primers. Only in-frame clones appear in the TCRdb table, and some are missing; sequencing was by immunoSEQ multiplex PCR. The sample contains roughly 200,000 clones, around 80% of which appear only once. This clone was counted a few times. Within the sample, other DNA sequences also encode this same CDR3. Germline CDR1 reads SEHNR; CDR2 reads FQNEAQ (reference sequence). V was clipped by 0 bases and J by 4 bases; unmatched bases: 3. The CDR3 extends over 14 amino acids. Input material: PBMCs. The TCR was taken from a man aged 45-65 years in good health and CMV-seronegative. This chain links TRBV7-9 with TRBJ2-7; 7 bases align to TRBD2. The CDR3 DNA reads TGTGCCAGCAGCTTAGCGGGAGGGCCATACGAGCAGTACTTC. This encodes CASSLAGGPYEQYF.